The rows below give T cell receptor beta chains drawn from one sample of a study of cytomegalovirus exposure and HLA in healthy donors. TCRdb's copy holds only in-frame clones and misses some; the assay was immunoSEQ multiplex PCR. The sample lists 65,000 to 95,000 clones; 80% to 95% were seen once. The sequencing input was PBMCs. These receptors all stem from a woman aged 25 to 39 in good health and CMV-seronegative. Both conserved end residues are part of each CDR3. A D gene is named only where the DNA matches it firmly. The size entry is marked missing in some rows and otherwise reads once, few, many or a size class.

d_call,j_call,v_call,cdr3_length,clone_size,cdr3_nt,cdr3_aa
TRBD1,TRBJ1-2,TRBV9,11,.,TGTGCCAGCAGCTCGGGACAGGGACACACCTTC,CASSSGQGHTF
TRBD2,TRBJ2-5,TRBV11-2,15,.,TGTGCCAGCAGCTTGGGCGGGAGGGGGCGAGAGACCCAGTACTTC,CASSLGGRGRETQYF
.,TRBJ1-3,TRBV7-9,12,.,TGTGCCAGCAGCTTAAGTGGCAACACCATATATTTT,CASSLSGNTIYF
TRBD1,TRBJ1-2,TRBV6-1,14,.,TGTGCCAGCAGTGAAGGGACAGGGAACTATGGCTACACCTTC,CASSEGTGNYGYTF
.,TRBJ2-5,TRBV5-1,14,.,TGCGCCAGCAAGGGGGCGGGAAAGACAGAGACCCAGTACTTC,CASKGAGKTETQYF
.,TRBJ2-7,TRBV5-1,17,.,TGCGCCAGCAGCTTGGCCGTGAAATCTCTCGAGGCCAACGAGCAGTACTTC,CASSLAVKSLEANEQYF
TRBD1,TRBJ2-7,TRBV9,18,once,TGTGCCAGCAGCGCCACCGGGACAGGGGTTCTTTCGCGGTACGAGCAGTACTTC,CASSATGTGVLSRYEQYF
TRBD1,TRBJ1-1,TRBV7-3,16,.,TGTGCCAGCAGCTCCGGGACAGGGGGCGTGAACACTGAAGCTTTCTTT,CASSSGTGGVNTEAFF
.,TRBJ1-6,TRBV30,13,.,TGTGCCTGGACGGTATCGGGTAATTCACCCCTCCACTTT,CAWTVSGNSPLHF
TRBD1,TRBJ1-5,TRBV6-5,14,.,TGTGCCAGCAGTTCCCGACAGGGCCATCAGCCCCAGCATTTT,CASSSRQGHQPQHF
.,TRBJ2-7,TRBV5-1,11,few,TGCGCCAGCAGCCAGGGTAACGAGCAGTACTTC,CASSQGNEQYF
.,TRBJ1-6,TRBV7-8,16,few,TGTGCCAGCAGCAACTTCGGGGGAGGGTACAATTCACCCCTCCACTTT,CASSNFGGGYNSPLHF
.,TRBJ2-3,TRBV9,16,.,TGTGCCAGCAGCGTAGATCCAGGCAGGGGTGATGATACGCAGTATTTT,CASSVDPGRGDDTQYF
.,TRBJ1-3,TRBV7-9,18,.,TGTGCCAGCAGCTTTACTTGGGGGCTACTATTCTCTGGAAACACCATATATTTT,CASSFTWGLLFSGNTIYF